The present entry profiles one T cell receptor beta chain with its context. Its antigen specificity is not known. No base-level quality is on record; no much larger clone is a single base apart. The record originates from a study of T cells in Graves' hyperthyroidism and ophthalmopathy (dated by TCRdb to between 2018 and 2021). Regarding the complete study: Peripheral blood samples were taken at the time of initial diagnosis, prior to any treatment. TCR V-J signatures able to tell the groups apart were searched for in a discovery cohort of 90 to 100 patients, of whom more than 40 had Graves' ophthalmopathy and 57 had stable Graves' hyperthyroidism. Prospective prediction of ophthalmopathy was tested in an independent validation cohort consisting of some 18 hyperthyroidism patients and around 16 patients who later progressed to ophthalmopathy. The 80 to 100 discovery patients were randomly divided into training and test sets at a 7:3 ratio. In addition, the study compared T-cell repertoires in thyroid tissue and in blood from five to seven Graves' hyperthyroidism patients. Following sampling, methimazole starting at 30 mg daily was given to hyperthyroidism patients, and high-dose intravenous methylprednisolone was given to ophthalmopathy patients. The paper describes TCR Vbeta CDR3 sequencing of about 140 peripheral blood samples, made up of 43 ophthalmopathy patients, roughly 75 hyperthyroidism patients and approximately 17 progressor patients. Paper-wide results and their limitations: In validation, the model predicted progression to ophthalmopathy with approximately 70% sensitivity and roughly 72% specificity, a median of around 6.6 months before onset. No statistical method was used to fix the sample size in advance, and group allocation was not hidden from the investigators. Most expanded thyroid clonotypes (frequency above 0.001) were also found in blood, which suggests that blood repertoires may mirror thyroid immune responses. Ophthalmopathy was separated from stable hyperthyroidism by a 13 V-J signature model, with approximately 90% sensitivity and approximately 84% specificity obtained in cross-validation and 80%/75% obtained in testing.

TCR beta CDR3 regions were amplified from RNA transcripts. For the first round of RT-PCR on the TCR CDR3, the HTBI primer set was used together with the Qiagen OneStep RT-PCR kit. The libraries were constructed in a second round of multiplex PCR and then size-selected and purified. The libraries were sequenced on an Illumina HiSeq2000 using paired-end 100 bp reads. The authors processed their data as follows. SOAPnuke was used to process the raw data, removing reads that contained adapters or uncalled bases, had a mean Phred below 15, or lacked an exact match to the constant primer or identifier. COPE v1.2.5 was used to merge the high-quality paired reads, and each unique nucleotide sequence was defined as a clonotype. MiTCR v1.1 was used to align clonotypes to the IMGT TRBV, TRBD and TRBJ reference segments. The analysis was restricted to V-J combinations with a frequency above 0.0001, which together covered roughly 99% of the repertoires. A TCS score was defined as the ratio of F50 (clonal expansion) to E x V (chaos), with BLOSUM62-based TCRdist applied between CDR3 peptides within each V-J. Welch's t-statistics and random forest reduced around 510 V-J features to 13, which were used in a naive Bayes classifier (R e1071). Using fastp trimming at Q25 and MiXCR clonotype assembly, TCRdb reanalyzed the public sequencing data and kept in-frame beta chains. One record per CDR3 amino acid sequence lists the most common genes and DNA. The V and J calls were determined by TCRdb, not by the authors. In this sample the table shows hundreds of thousands of distinct CDR3 sequences, around 20% of which occur a single time. 15% to 20% of the sample goes to the ten largest clones.

Hyperthyroidism patients were newly diagnosed, had a disease duration of under 2 months, and were aged 18 to 65 years. Patients with uncontrolled infections, other autoimmune diseases, pregnancy or lactation were excluded. Diagnoses were based on clinical symptoms, serum thyroxine and TRAb, thyroid ultrasound and orbital computed tomography. Blood from progressor patients was drawn when they were first diagnosed with hyperthyroidism, before any ophthalmopathy symptoms appeared. PBMCs were separated from around 9.1 ml of fresh peripheral blood using Ficoll-Paque density gradient centrifugation. Patients classed as progressors first received a Graves' hyperthyroidism diagnosis and then went on to develop ophthalmopathy during follow-up. Total RNA was extracted using Trizol reagent, and RNA quality was assessed on an Agilent 2100 Bioanalyzer. The CDR3 runs 14 amino acids, cysteine and phenylalanine included. The sequence is cut down to CDR3 DNA, 42 bases in frame from base 1. Reading the germline V gene (reference sequence) gives CDR1 LNHDA and CDR2 SQIVND. V lost 6 bases and J lost 11 bases; the stretch between them is 22 bases long.

The TCR was taken from a woman aged 50 to 60 with Graves' hyperthyroidism that later progressed to Graves' ophthalmopathy. The chain joins TRBV19 to TRBJ1-1; TRBD1 is a possible D gene, resting on 6 matching bases. Source material: blood. The CDR3 protein: CASRRGQALNAAFF. In nucleotides, the sequence is TGTGCCAGTAGACGGGGACAAGCTTTAAACGCGGCTTTCTTT.